What follows is one TCR beta chain and its context. Its antigen is still unknown. The table came from immunoSEQ multiplex PCR; TCRdb's copy has only in-frame clones and leaves some out. The table lists fewer than 65,000 clones, about 87% of them singletons, with 4.7% in the top ten. The entry originates in a study of identifying expanded T cells in peripheral blood. Whole-study results and caveats: Roughly two-week clone count variance significantly increased as total template count grew. About 1.2 clones differed between technical replicates, versus roughly 17 and 20 over time.

J gave up 3 bases and V 3 bases, and 3 bases lay outside the gene matches. The CDR3 is made up of 15 amino acids. Per the germline V gene, CDR1 is SGHDN and CDR2 is FVKESK. No infections or other immune events were documented during collection. Sequenced input: blood. The clonotype originates from a person aged 18-70 years in good health. V usage is TRBV14 and J usage is TRBJ2-2; TRBD2 agrees at 8 bases. The CDR3 DNA follows: TGTGCCAGCAGCCAGCAACTAGCGGACACCGGGGAGCTGTTTTTT. Its protein product is CASSQQLADTGELFF.